Presented here are 2 T cell receptor beta chains from one specimen sequenced in a study of shared clonotypes between healthy human individuals (dated by TCRdb to 2020 to 2021). The method was the immunoSEQ multiplex PCR assay. As stored in TCRdb, this immuneACCESS dataset retains in-frame rearrangements with V and J assigned. A fraction of the clones does not appear; measured against another copy, unresolved V genes explain less than half of the discrepancy, and the remainder lacks a known reason. The sample table records under 2,500,000 clones; under 97% of these occur just once. Around 0.13% of the sample is taken by the ten largest. Sequenced material: naive CD4+ T cells sorted from blood. The cell subset or site label of this sample denotes: CD45RA+ positively selected. The receptors originated from a man between 18 and 29 years old in good health.

The chain joins TRBV5-4 to TRBJ2-3, with TRBD2 matching over 7 bases. The V gene's germline CDR1 is SGHNT and CDR2 YYREEE (reference sequence). The CDR3 covers 14 residues. The V and J ends lost 0 bases and 4 bases, in that order; junction bases with no gene match: 2. This CDR3 reads CASSLGTSPDTQYF. The CDR3 coding sequence is TGTGCCAGCAGCTTGGGGACTAGTCCAGATACGCAGTATTTT.

V gene TRBV6-1 combines with J gene TRBJ1-4, with 11 bases lining up with TRBD1. The CDR3 extends over 15 amino acids. The germline V gene has CDR1 MNHNS and CDR2 SASEGT. Trimming took 2 bases from V and 7 from J; bases not matched to a gene: 3. DNA of the CDR3: TGTGCCAGCAGTGAATGGACAGGGGGCGGTGAAAAACTGTTTTTT. Its protein is CASSEWTGGGEKLFF.